This entry concerns a single T cell receptor beta chain. This clone was observed once. This clone's antigen is unknown. Per-nucleotide qualities are absent, and no much larger clonotype sits a single base away. TCRbeta CDR3 regions were sequenced with the immunoSEQ Assay. After extraction, genomic DNA underwent amplification by bias-controlled multiplex PCR, followed by high-throughput sequencing. The study's processing was this. To quantify the absolute abundance of every unique TCRbeta CDR3 region, sequences were collapsed and filtered. Usable DNA was measured by amplifying reference genes present in all nucleated cells, and TCRbeta template counts were normalized to that usable DNA to estimate T cell fraction. Repertoire TCRs were annotated as SARS-CoV-2-specific when V gene, CDR3 amino acid sequence and J gene were exactly matched to a known reactive TCR set. The reference SARS-CoV-2 TCR set was obtained from MIRA and was filtered for enrichment in COVID-19-positive ImmuneCODE repertoires, whereby public or cross-reactive TCRs were removed. Drawing on the MIRA antigens, annotated TCRs were analysed further at the level of specific ORF or position within ORF. Depth was the summed frequency of annotated unique rearrangements, while breadth was defined as annotated unique rearrangements over total unique productive rearrangements. Two-sided Wilcoxon rank-sum tests were used to compare TCR breadth between groups. In TCRdb, the immuneACCESS table is reduced to in-frame sequences with V and J assigned. These tables do not hold every clone; where another copy was compared, an unresolved V gene accounts for under half, and the others remain unexplained. The DNA was the basis for D and trimming; V, J and clone size are from that table. The sample yields approximately 360,000 clones; about 83% were counted once. The ten most abundant clones make up approximately 7% of the sample.

This sample is drawn from a study of Ad26.COV2.S vaccination and SARS-CoV-2 variants (dated by TCRdb to about 2021). A note on the overall study: Vaccine-arm donors came from COV1001, a multicentre, randomized, double-blind, placebo-controlled phase I-IIa trial of Ad26.COV2.S in healthy adults. Dosing of Ad26.COV2.S was intramuscular, at either 5x10^10 or 1x10^11 viral particles, delivered as one shot or as two shots spaced 56 days apart. TCRbeta repertoire sequencing was used to assess the specificity and breadth of SARS-CoV-2-reactive T cell receptors after Ad26.COV2.S vaccination. The TCR-sequenced set comprised around 30 samples: around 20 Ad26.COV2.S vaccine recipients, 5 placebo recipients and 8 SARS-CoV-2 convalescent individuals. Participants in the trial were split at random into five groups of five each, receiving low-dose or high-dose Ad26.COV2.S once or twice, or else placebo on both occasions. Blinding of investigators to trial group allocation was maintained during experiments and outcome assessment.

Reading the label with the study, this specimen's treatment or condition is: 19 received Ad26.COV2.S at low or high dose, single or two shots; about 5 received placebo; per-sample allocation not given. Repertoires of vaccine and placebo recipients were sequenced from samples taken on day 63 after the first injection. In Cohort 1b, more than 20 adults aged 18-55 years were enrolled at a single site in Boston, USA, between 29 July and 7 August 2020. Ad26.COV2.S was a replication-incompetent adenovirus type 26 vector that expressed a prefusion-stabilized SARS-CoV-2 spike protein derived from the original Wuhan strain. V is shortened by 1 base, J by 10 bases, and the region joining them spans 9 bases. CDR1 and CDR2 (SGHRS, YFSETQ) derive from the germline V gene. From cysteine to phenylalanine, the CDR3 is 12 amino acids long. Only CDR3 DNA is held: 36 bases, read in frame from base 1. Paper-wide results and their limitations: The study was not powered for comparison of responses between vaccine doses or regimens. After vaccination, substantial breadth of spike-specific CD8+ and CD4+ T cell responses was reported. Higher spike-specific TCR breadth was observed in Ad26.COV2.S recipients than in placebo recipients (P = 0.0014). Non-spike TCR breadth was comparable between vaccine and placebo recipients, consistent with the vaccine containing only spike. According to the authors, total T cell responses may have been underestimated by the TCR breadth and depth analyses.

The sequenced sample was peripheral blood, obtained in a trial of Ad26.COV2.S vaccine versus placebo. The chain is made from TRBV5-1 and TRBJ2-1; a weak D assignment points to TRBD2 (6 bases agree). The sequence was collected from a person between 18 and 65 years old who received the Ad26.COV2.S COVID-19 vaccine or a placebo. The CDR3 region has the sequence CASSLSGVEQFF. The nucleotides are TGCGCCAGCAGCTTGTCGGGGGTGGAGCAGTTCTTC.